This TCR beta chain was found in a study of cytomegalovirus exposure and HLA in healthy donors. Notes on the study in general: Overall, approximately 150 TCR beta chains were annotated as cytomegalovirus-associated. CMV antigen specificity of a few CMV-associated chains was confirmed in vitro. Cytomegalovirus status, reportedly, was diagnosed with high specificity and sensitivity by the classifier.

The assay was immunoSEQ multiplex PCR, and TCRdb's table has in-frame clones only and misses some. The table records 250,000 to 350,000 clones, approximately 90% of them present only once. This CDR3 contains 13 residues. Trimming cost V 4 bases and J 4 bases; bases outside gene matches: 5. From germline, CDR1 is SGHRS and CDR2 YFSETQ. Concerning this clone itself: The antigen is not known.

V is TRBV5-1 and J is TRBJ2-7, with TRBD1 matching over 7 bases. The specimen sequenced was PBMCs. The clonotype comes from a woman between 25 and 40 years old in good health and CMV-seropositive. The DNA for the CDR3 is TGCGCCAGCAGCCGTACACAGGGGTACGAGCAGTACTTC. This codes for CASSRTQGYEQYF. Variable domain in full (rest from reference TRBV5-1 and TRBJ2-7): KAGVTQTPRYLIKTRGQQVTLSCSPISGHRSVSWYQQTPGQGLQFLFEYFSETQRNKGNFPGRFSGRQFSNSRSEMNVSTLELGDSALYLCASSRTQGYEQYFGPGTRLTVT.